This TCR beta chain emerged from a study of blood T cell repertoires in COVID-19. At the level of the study: There were acute and convalescent COVID-19 samples, and they came from the United States, Italy and Spain. From T cells, B-cell-depleted T cells, or PBMCs came the material, which was cDNA or gDNA.

Original handling: Estimation of nucleated cell counts was performed using reference gene primer amplification. The table came from immunoSEQ multiplex PCR; TCRdb's copy has only in-frame clones and leaves some out. The V and J calls and clone size were taken over from that table, and D and trimming were inferred from the DNA. The sample lists fewer than 350,000 clones, 70% to 90% occurring once. The table lists this clone with a count of one. CDR1 and CDR2 from the germline V gene are SGHRS and YFSETQ. The CDR3 spans 13 residues. V lost 4 bases, J lost 2 bases, and 9 bases lay in between. The TCR sequence derives from a human donor in a cohort sampled during active COVID-19. Sequenced: peripheral blood. The chain combines TRBV5-1 with TRBJ1-1; D ambiguous. The CDR3 coding sequence is TGCGCCAGCAGCCAACAAGAAAACACTGAAGCTTTCTTT. This gives the protein CASSQQENTEAFF.